Below, 3 T cell receptor beta chains from the same sample are listed, as sequenced in a study of shared clonotypes between healthy human individuals (dated by TCRdb to the early 2020s). Library method: the immunoSEQ multiplex PCR assay. Entries here come from immuneACCESS through TCRdb and include only in-frame sequences with V and J called. Some clones fail to appear in such tables; in the studies checked, an unresolved V gene covers under half of the shortfall, and the cause of the remainder is unknown. Here the sample has under 750,000 clones; over 60% occur a single time. The ten largest clones capture around 1.8% of the sample. Material for sequencing was memory CD4+ T cells sorted from blood. The cell subset or site label of this sample denotes: CD45RA-negative fraction. Source of these receptors: a woman aged 25 to 39 in good health.

The chain carries TRBV6-1 and TRBJ1-5; D not resolved. The CDR3 is 13 residues long. Trimming cost V 4 bases and J 3 bases, with 7 bases left between them. Looked up from germline, CDR1 is MNHNS and CDR2 is SASEGT. CDR3 protein: CASSGGNNQPQHF. DNA for the CDR3: TGTGCCAGCAGTGGAGGGAACAATCAGCCCCAGCATTTT.

The J gene is TRBJ2-1, the V gene TRBV4-2, with 7 bases identical to TRBD2. Germline trimming cut 0 bases from V and 3 bases from J; bases unmatched to any gene: 5. Germline values: CDR1 LGHNA, CDR2 YNFKEQ. The CDR3 extends over 16 amino acids. CDR3 nucleotide sequence: TGTGCCAGCAGCCAAGATCTAGCGGCCTACTACAATGAGCAGTTCTTC. Amino acids: CASSQDLAAYYNEQFF.

This chain connects TRBV28 to TRBJ2-3, with 9 bases lining up with TRBD2. This CDR3 region has 14 residues. The ends lost 6 bases at V and 4 bases at J; junction bases unmatched: 5. The germline V gene encodes CDR1 MDHEN and CDR2 SYDVKM. The CDR3 DNA is TGTGCCAGCAGCGGTAGCGGGAGCGCAGATACGCAGTATTTT. It yields the protein CASSGSGSADTQYF.